The present T cell receptor beta chain was sequenced within a study of beta chain features in type 1 diabetes. Study results and caveats: Cells expressing TCR highly could be over-represented by cDNA sequencing. All four CD4+ subsets of Type 1 diabetes patients contained TCRB CDR3s that were moderately but significantly shorter.

Trimming left V 5 bases short and J 4 bases short, with 13 bases between. Germline V gene lookup returns CDR1 SGHAT and CDR2 FQDESV (reference sequence). This CDR3 comprises 14 residues. Researchers reported sorting CD4+ naive, central memory, regulatory and stem cell-like memory cells via CD45RO/CCR7/CD25/CD127/CD95/CD27. Every isolated RNA sample was fully reverse transcribed, so sequencing captured expressed TCRB transcripts. Samples of naive, central memory and regulatory T cells yielded a mean of about 3.57 million reads. Only in-frame clones appear in the TCRdb table, and some are missing; sequencing was by immunoSEQ multiplex PCR. The profile shows 390,000 or so clones, approximately 15% of them singletons. This clone has only a few counts. Its antigen remains unknown.

V gene TRBV11-1 combines with J gene TRBJ2-3, with D perhaps TRBD2 (6 bases). The receptor was isolated from a man between 25 and 39 years old in good health. Sequencing was carried out using naive CD4+ T cells from blood. CDR3 loop: CASSASPGADTQYF. The CDR3 bases are TGTGCCAGCAGCGCAAGTCCGGGGGCAGATACGCAGTATTTT.